This is a list of T cell receptor beta chains from one sample in a study of T cells after yellow fever vaccination. TCRdb reprocessed the 5' RACE reads via MiXCR and lists one record per CDR3 protein. Among 500,000 to 650,000 distinct CDR3 sequences, approximately 13% were seen once, and the ten largest hold about 15%. Sequencing used PBMCs, obtained on the day of the yellow fever booster vaccination. These receptors were obtained from a man aged 30 to 45 who received the YFV17D yellow fever vaccine. The CDR3 runs from the conserved cysteine through the conserved F or W. D genes are given only for firm matches. Clone size is shown for a subset of rows, as once, few, many or a class of expanded clone.

j_gene	d_gene	v_gene	abundance	CDR3nt	CDR3aa
TRBJ1-5	NA	TRBV6-2/TRBV6-3	NA	TGTGCCAGCAGTTACGCCCACTTAAGTTCAGGGTTCCAGCCCCAGCATTTT	CASSYAHLSSGFQPQHF
TRBJ2-1	NA	TRBV7-8	NA	TGTGCCAGCAGCTCCGGTCGGGGTGAGCAGTTCTTC	CASSSGRGEQFF
TRBJ2-2	NA	TRBV7-2	NA	TGTGCCAGCAGCTATAGGGCCCTAGCAATCGGGGAGCTGTTTTTT	CASSYRALAIGELFF
TRBJ2-1	TRBD2	TRBV4-2	few	TGTGCCAGCAGCCATGTAACCTATAGCGGGAGTGGCCCCTACAATGAGCAGTTCTTC	CASSHVTYSGSGPYNEQFF
TRBJ2-7	NA	TRBV5-1	NA	TGCGCCAGCAGCAAGGAGGGGTTAGCCTACGAGCAGTACTTC	CASSKEGLAYEQYF
TRBJ2-4	TRBD2	TRBV28	many	TGTGCCAGCAGTTTGCTTAGCGGGAGTGTCATTCAGTACTTC	CASSLLSGSVIQYF
TRBJ2-4	NA	TRBV6-1	NA	TGTGCCAGCTTGAGAACTCCGGGGGACAACATTCAGTACTTC	CASLRTPGDNIQYF
TRBJ1-1	NA	TRBV7-2	NA	TGTGCCAGCAGCTTGGGGGGTTGGGCTGAAGCTTTCTTT	CASSLGGWAEAFF
TRBJ1-5	NA	TRBV30	NA	TGTGCCTGGAGGGCATCGGTCCCTTTTAATCAGCCCCAGCATTTT	CAWRASVPFNQPQHF
TRBJ2-1	TRBD1	TRBV7-6	many	TGTGCCAGCAGCTCCCGGACAGGGGGGCAACCCTTAACACTTAATGAGCAGTTCTTC	CASSSRTGGQPLTLNEQFF
TRBJ2-5	NA	TRBV4-3	few	TGCGCCAGCAGCCCTCAGCTAGCGGAGGGGGGAGAGACCCAGTACTTC	CASSPQLAEGGETQYF
TRBJ1-5	NA	TRBV15	NA	TGTGCCACCAGCAGTTCCTTGGGGGTATCTTATCAGCCCCAGCATTTT	CATSSSLGVSYQPQHF
TRBJ2-7	NA	TRBV12-3/TRBV12-4	NA	TGTGCCAGCAGCGACCAGGGTCGCGAGCAGTACTTC	CASSDQGREQYF
TRBJ2-2	NA	TRBV4-2	many	TGTGCCAGCAGCCAAGCCGACCGTTCCGGGGAGCTGTTTTTT	CASSQADRSGELFF
TRBJ2-2	NA	TRBV19	NA	TGTGCCAGTAGTATGACTGGAGGGGCCTGGCTGTTTTTT	CASSMTGGAWLFF
TRBJ2-3	TRBD2	TRBV19	few	TGTGCCAGTAGCAAAACGACTAGCGGGAGGGGTACAGATACGCAGTATTTT	CASSKTTSGRGTDTQYF
TRBJ2-1	NA	TRBV27	NA	TGTGCCAGCAGTTCACGACTCCGGGAGACGCTGTCCAATGAGCAGTTCTTC	CASSSRLRETLSNEQFF